What follows describes a single T cell receptor (beta chain). This entry comes from a study of glioma-infiltrating T cells. This CDR3 has 13 amino acids. Trimming shortened V by 3 bases and J by 3 bases, and 11 bases separated the two germline ends. CDR1 is DFQATT, CDR2 SNEGSKA, per germline (reference sequence). Using RNA template, CDR3s of TCR alpha and beta were amplified with iRepertoire arm-PCR. TCRdb processed the multiplex PCR reads anew with MiXCR; each CDR3 protein has one entry. This sample has over 120,000 distinct CDR3 sequences, with around 42% found just once. This clonotype was obtained from a human donor with low-grade glioma or glioblastoma, undergoing nonglioma brain surgery, or in good health (not recorded which). V usage is TRBV20-1 and J usage is TRBJ1-2; D is unclear. The sequenced sample consisted of glioma tissue, nonneoplastic brain tissue, or PBMCs (not recorded which). In DNA form, the CDR3 reads TGCAGTGCTAGGGGAACGAACTACTATGGCTACACCTTC. As protein: CSARGTNYYGYTF.